What follows are 14 T cell receptor beta chains derived from one specimen sequenced in a study of identical twins. TCRdb redid the calling of the 5' RACE reads with MiXCR, one entry per CDR3 protein. The data contain around 140,000 distinct CDR3 sequences, around 3.5% of them singletons. Material for sequencing was memory T cells sorted from blood. The origin of the receptors is a man between 18 and 35 years old in good health.

This clonotype has at least ten counts. The CDR3 loop reads CASSFGANNEQFF. For the CDR3, the DNA is TGTGCCAGCAGCTTCGGGGCGAACAATGAGCAGTTCTTC. The chain recombines TRBV7-6 with TRBJ2-1; D possibly uses TRBD1 or TRBD2 (5 bases each). V lost 3 bases, J lost 5 bases, and 8 bases lay in between. CDR1 and CDR2 from the germline V gene are SGHVS and FNYEAQ. The CDR3 is made up of 13 amino acids.

This clonotype was seen ten or more times. This chain links TRBV4-1 with TRBJ2-1; 11 positions agree with TRBD2. Germline assignment: CDR1 MGHRA and CDR2 YSYEKL. The CDR3 spans 16 residues. J was trimmed by 4 bases and V by 3 bases; bases with no gene match: 5. The CDR3 region has the DNA TGCGCCAGCAGCCAGGCAGGACTAGCGGGTTACAATGAGCAGTTCTTC. The encoded protein is CASSQAGLAGYNEQFF.

There are many counts of this clonotype. V is TRBV9 and J is TRBJ1-4; tentative D call: TRBD1 (5 bases). The CDR3 totals 14 residues. Germline-derived CDR1 and CDR2 are SGDLS and YYNGEE. Trimming took 0 bases from V and 5 from J, leaving 8 bases between them. CDR3 DNA sequence: TGTGCCAGCAGCGTAGAGGGACGAAATGAAAAACTGTTTTTT. Protein: CASSVEGRNEKLFF. Filled out from reference TRBV9 and TRBJ1-4, the complete variable domain reads DSGVTQTPKHLITATGQRVTLRCSPRSGDLSVYWYQQSLDQGLQFLIQYYNGEERAKGNILERFSAQQFPDLHSELNLSSLELGDSALYFCASSVEGRNEKLFFGSGTQLSVL.

This clonotype has a count of ten or more. The rearrangement joins TRBV20-1 to TRBJ2-2, with 8 bases lining up with TRBD2. Germline CDR1 DFQATT, CDR2 SNEGSKA (reference sequence). The CDR3 has 14 amino acids. Unmatched junction bases numbered 3, after V lost 6 bases and J lost 0 bases. The CDR3 coding sequence is TGCAGTGCCCCGCGGGAGGCGAACACCGGGGAGCTGTTTTTT. It yields the protein CSAPREANTGELFF.

This clonotype was counted ten times or more. The chain links TRBV18 to TRBJ2-7; the D gene could be TRBD1 or TRBD2 (5 bases each). Looked up from germline, CDR1 is KGHSH and CDR2 is LQKENI. The CDR3 has 13 residues. V lost 6 bases to trimming and J lost 6 bases, with 15 bases between them. DNA for the CDR3: TGTGCCAGCTCTCGGGACCCCGCGGGCGAGCAGTACGTC. This translates into CASSRDPAGEQYV.

This clonotype was counted between two and nine times. The genes are TRBV5-1 and TRBJ1-1; D remains ambiguous. This CDR3 spans 12 amino acids. V was shortened by 3 bases and J by 5 bases, with 8 bases between the two germline ends. The germline CDR1 and CDR2 sequences are SGHRS and YFSETQ. The CDR3 loop is CASSSKRTEAFF. CDR3 DNA: TGCGCCAGCAGCTCCAAGAGGACTGAAGCTTTCTTT.

Ten or more counts support this clonotype. The rearrangement uses TRBV5-1 and TRBJ2-4; D may be TRBD2 (6 bases). Germline loops: CDR1 SGHRS, CDR2 YFSETQ. This CDR3 region has 16 residues. V was trimmed by 4 bases and J by 8 bases, leaving 22 bases between them. CDR3 loop: CASSQVAVGPGDIQYF. CDR3 sequence (DNA): TGCGCCAGCAGCCAAGTTGCGGTAGGGCCGGGAGACATTCAGTACTTC.

This clonotype was found many times. The genes are TRBV7-9 and TRBJ2-1; 10 bases align to TRBD1. The CDR3 is 15 amino acids. Trimming removed 4 bases from V and 4 bases from J; junction bases left unmatched: 4. Germline CDR1 reads SEHNR; CDR2 reads FQNEAQ (reference sequence). CDR3 DNA sequence: TGTGCCAGCAGCTCCTGGGACAGGGGTTACAATGAGCAGTTCTTC. Translated: CASSSWDRGYNEQFF.

This clonotype was picked up many times. The V call is TRBV25-1, the J call TRBJ2-6; 12 positions agree with TRBD2. Germline-derived CDR1 and CDR2 are MGHDK and SYGVNS. This CDR3 is 17 amino acids long. V was pared by 4 bases and J by 2 bases, with 3 bases of the junction left unmatched. The CDR3 loop is CASSGASGRAGANVLTF. In DNA, the CDR3 is TGTGCCAGCAGTGGGGCTAGCGGGAGGGCTGGGGCCAACGTCCTGACTTTC.

In this sample, this clonotype turned up many times. CDR3 in amino acids: CASSLVARMGNEQFF. In nucleotides, the CDR3 is TGTGCCAGCAGCTTAGTGGCGAGGATGGGTAATGAGCAGTTCTTC. V gene TRBV7-2 combines with J gene TRBJ2-1; D call uncertain. Trimming stripped 1 base from V and 7 bases from J, with 14 bases between. This CDR3 is 15 amino acids long. CDR1 and CDR2 from the germline V gene are SGHTA and FQGNSA. The full variable domain, with the rest looked up from reference TRBV7-2 and TRBJ2-1, is GAGVSQSPSNKVTEKGKDVELRCDPISGHTALYWYRQSLGQGLEFLIYFQGNSAPDKSGLPSDRFSAERTGGSVSTLTIQRTQQEDSAVYLCASSLVARMGNEQFFGPGTRLTVL.

This clonotype was observed at least ten times. V gene TRBV20-1 combines with J gene TRBJ2-3; D might be TRBD2 (6 bases). This CDR3 region has 13 residues. The germline V gene encodes CDR1 DFQATT and CDR2 SNEGSKA (reference sequence). V lost 6 bases and J 5 bases, leaving 15 bases between the germline ends. CDR3 loop: CSASPGSQDTQYF. The DNA of the CDR3 is TGCAGTGCCAGCCCCGGGAGTCAAGATACGCAGTATTTT.

This clonotype was found many times. V gene TRBV20-1 combines with J gene TRBJ2-7; 7 nucleotides agree with TRBD2. V was clipped by 5 bases and J by 1 base; unmatched bases: 5. The CDR3 has 13 amino acids. Looked up from germline, CDR1 is DFQATT and CDR2 is SNEGSKA (reference sequence). CDR3 protein: CSARTSWSYEQYF. CDR3 bases: TGCAGTGCTCGGACTAGTTGGTCCTACGAGCAGTACTTC.

This clonotype has only a few counts. J is TRBJ2-1 and V is TRBV7-2; the D is unclear. The germline V gene has CDR1 SGHTA and CDR2 FQGNSA. The CDR3 consists of 14 residues. Trimming took 3 bases from V and 6 from J, leaving 12 bases between them. CDR3 coding DNA: TGTGCCAGCAGCTTGGCACAAAGAGTCAATGAGCAGTTCTTC. This translates into CASSLAQRVNEQFF.

This clonotype was observed at least ten times. The chain links TRBV5-6 to TRBJ2-3, with D possibly being TRBD1 or TRBD2 (5 bases each). V dropped 0 bases and J dropped 2 bases, with 28 bases sitting between them. This CDR3 has 21 amino acids. CDR1 is SGHDT and CDR2 is YYEEEE in the germline V gene. For the CDR3, the DNA is TGTGCCAGCAGCTTGGCCGTTACGCGCAGGGCAGCGGAGAAACACACAGATACGCAGTATTTT. It translates to CASSLAVTRRAAEKHTDTQYF.